This TCR beta chain was recorded in a study of T cells in Graves' hyperthyroidism and ophthalmopathy. Background on the study: Peripheral blood collection took place at initial diagnosis, before any treatment.

Graves' hyperthyroidism is called stable when ophthalmopathy does not progress within 18 months. Those with hyperthyroidism were 18 to 65 years old, newly diagnosed, and ill for under 2 months. Note on this clonotype: Its target is unknown.

General observations from the study: A model using 13 V-J features told ophthalmopathy apart from stable hyperthyroidism.

Researchers took RNA transcripts and amplified the TCR beta CDR3 regions from them. Carried out on the TCR CDR3, a first-round RT-PCR used the HTBI primer set. One entry per CDR3 protein, called by TCRdb with MiXCR from the multiplex PCR reads. Among some 800,000 distinct CDR3 sequences listed, around 39% were seen once. CDR3 length: 13 residues. Trimming cost V 6 bases and J 2 bases, with 12 bases left between them. Germline V gene data show CDR1 as SQVTM and CDR2 as ANQGSEA. The chain carries TRBV29-1 and TRBJ2-3; no definite D call. The TCR originated in a young man with Graves' hyperthyroidism. Material: blood. The CDR3 sequence is CSVETLYTDTQYF. The CDR3 DNA sequence: TGCAGCGTCGAAACCTTATACACAGATACGCAGTATTTT.